A few counts support the clone carrying this TCR beta chain. Its antigen remains unidentified. This may come from a read error, since a much larger clone is one base off. Bulk tumor genomic DNA, approximately 600 ng per sample, was used as template. Spaced far apart, several biopsies were taken from each primary tumor during surgery. Curative surgical treatment was performed in patients who had newly diagnosed, untreated non-small cell lung cancer. The sample is drawn from a study of immune heterogeneity within non-small cell lung tumors. Study-level findings and limits: The repertoire of each individual patient held high-frequency T-cell receptor beta clonotypes that were largely distinct from those of other patients. With an R of approximately 0.3, local T-cell clonality correlated moderately but significantly with local tumor mutational burden.

TCR beta CDR3 was amplified by multiplex PCR using 32 V and 13 J primers. TCRdb reprocessed the multiplex PCR reads via MiXCR and lists one record per CDR3 protein. Of roughly 11,000 distinct CDR3 sequences in the sample, more than 25% are singletons; the top ten hold roughly 23%. CDR3 length: 15 amino acids. Germline assignment: CDR1 DFQATT and CDR2 SNEGSKA (reference sequence). Sequencing input: lung tumor tissue. This receptor was identified in a woman aged 45-60 years with non-small cell lung cancer. The chain combines TRBV20-1 with TRBJ2-2, with D possibly matching TRBD1 (5 bases). In DNA, the CDR3 is TGCAGTGCCCGCACAGGAGTTTCGAACACCGTGGAGCTGTTTTTT. Its translation: CSARTGVSNTVELFF.